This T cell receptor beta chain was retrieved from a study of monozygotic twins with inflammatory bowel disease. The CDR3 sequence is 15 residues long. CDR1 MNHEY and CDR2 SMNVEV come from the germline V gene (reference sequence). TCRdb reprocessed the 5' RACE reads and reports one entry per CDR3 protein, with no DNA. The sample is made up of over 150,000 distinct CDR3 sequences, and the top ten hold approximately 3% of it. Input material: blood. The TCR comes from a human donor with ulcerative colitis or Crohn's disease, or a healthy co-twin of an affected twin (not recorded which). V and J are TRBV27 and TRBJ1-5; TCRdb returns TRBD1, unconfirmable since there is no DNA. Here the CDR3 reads CASSLSRGADQPQHF.